This TCR beta chain originates from a study of type 1 regulatory T cells. Study at large: An in vitro protocol generated T-allo10, a Tr1-enriched, alloantigen-specific CD4 T cell product.

Findings of the study overall: Type 1 regulatory T cells had a more restricted TCR repertoire than non-type 1 regulatory T cells.

The CDR3 runs to 15 residues. The V and J ends lost 1 base and 6 bases respectively, with 15 bases between them. CDR1 and CDR2 from the germline V gene are SGHRS and YFSETQ. A single record per CDR3 protein comes from TCRdb applying MiXCR to the reads. This table holds tens of thousands of distinct CDR3 sequences, 62% found once. A note on this clonotype: Its antigen is still unknown.

This TCR came from a human donor in good health. The genes are TRBV5-1 and TRBJ2-3; perhaps TRBD2 as D (6 bases). The specimen was cultured non-Tr1 T cells, either the whole culture or a sorted T cell fraction (not recorded which). Written as DNA, the CDR3 is TGCGCCAGCAGCTTGCGGGGACTTAACGCCGATACGCAGTATTTT. The encoded protein is CASSLRGLNADTQYF.